This TCR beta chain was captured in a study of Ad26.COV2.S vaccination and SARS-CoV-2 variants. CDR3 length equals 13 residues. Deletions cut 9 bases from V and 8 bases from J, with 16 bases between. The protocol was immunoSEQ multiplex PCR, while the TCRdb copy is restricted to in-frame clones and leaves out a portion. The repertoire has approximately 410,000 clones, 85% to 90% of them found once; the top ten carry less than 4%. This sample's treatment: about 20 received Ad26.COV2.S at low or high dose, single or two shots; 5 received placebo; per-sample allocation not given. Day 63 after the first injection of vaccine or placebo was the sampling time.

The specimen comprised peripheral blood, sampled in a trial of Ad26.COV2.S vaccine versus placebo. The TCR originated in a person aged 18-65 years who received the Ad26.COV2.S COVID-19 vaccine or a placebo. This chain joins TRBV12-3 or TRBV12-4 and TRBJ1-4, with D maybe TRBD1 (5 bases). The CDR3 DNA reads TGTGCCAGTAGCCGGGTCCGGGGGGAAAAACTGTTTTTT. It encodes CASSRVRGEKLFF.